The T cell receptor beta chain described here comes from a study of T cells after yellow fever vaccination. Study outcomes and limitations: Weaker, the secondary response peaked sooner, at day 5 versus 15. The CD4 and CD8 compartments had a small share of their clonotypes in common. High-abundance clonotypes from the bulk population could contaminate FACS-sorted repertoires.

The 5'RACE template-switching step produced TCR cDNA and added a universal primer site and UMIs. Via MiXCR, TCRdb re-called the 5' RACE reads, giving one row per CDR3 protein. The sample carries just under 600,000 distinct CDR3 sequences, roughly 13% recorded once. To note about this clonotype: Its target is not known.

The specimen comprised PBMCs, sampled on the day of the yellow fever booster vaccination. The sequence derives from a man aged 30-40 years who received the YFV17D yellow fever vaccine.

CDR3 sequence reads: CATRLLNEQFF. The CDR3 bases are TGTGCCACAAGACTGCTCAATGAGCAGTTCTTC. The genes are TRBV10-3 and TRBJ2-1; no clear D gene. Trimming took 10 bases from V and 6 from J, leaving 10 bases between them. This CDR3 region has 11 residues. Germline-derived CDR1 and CDR2 are ENHRY and SYGVKD.